This T cell receptor (beta chain) stems from a study of T cell changes during pregnancy in multiple sclerosis. Sequenced by immunoSEQ multiplex PCR; TCRdb stores in-frame clones only, minus some. The sample gives 60,000 to 65,000 clones, around 92% of which show up once; 2% to 2.5% is in the top ten. Germline-derived CDR1 and CDR2 are SGHDN and FVKESK. This CDR3 comprises 15 residues. Trimming took 1 base from V and 8 from J, leaving 15 bases between them. The chain carries TRBV14 and TRBJ2-1; D possibly corresponds to TRBD2 (6 bases). The receptor was derived from a female donor with multiple sclerosis, enrolled in a pregnancy study. This material consisted of peripheral blood, taken in the first trimester of pregnancy. CDR3 coding DNA: TGTGCCAGCAGCCAAGGGACTACCGACCGCCATGAGCAGTTCTTC. The encoded protein is CASSQGTTDRHEQFF.